This passage covers 6 T cell receptor beta chains from one sample sequenced in a study of blood T cell repertoires in COVID-19. Libraries were prepared by immunoSEQ multiplex PCR; TCRdb keeps only in-frame clonotypes and omits some of them. The sample gives 40,000 to 50,000 clones, around 86% of which show up once; around 5% is in the top ten. Sequencing used peripheral blood. The receptors derive from a man in his forties or fifties with active COVID-19.

The V call is TRBV6-4, the J call TRBJ1-1; D possibly corresponds to TRBD1 (5 bases). CDR1 and CDR2 from the germline V gene are MRHNA and SNTAGT. Trimming took off 4 bases at V and 9 bases at J, with 12 bases between the two ends. The CDR3 runs 12 residues. The CDR3: CASSGRGVKAFF. The CDR3 nucleotides read TGTGCCAGCAGTGGTCGGGGGGTGAAAGCTTTCTTT.

The chain has TRBV7-2 and TRBJ1-3; perhaps TRBD1 as D (6 bases). Trimming pared 5 bases from V and 0 bases from J, leaving 11 bases between. There are 15 residues in the CDR3. The germline V gene encodes CDR1 SGHTA and CDR2 FQGNSA. CDR3 sequence reads: CASSPHRDSGNTIYF. Written as DNA, the CDR3 is TGTGCCAGCAGCCCCCACAGGGACTCTGGAAACACCATATATTTT.

This chain links TRBV12-3 or TRBV12-4 with TRBJ1-2; 8 bases are a match to TRBD1. Trimming cost V 5 bases and J 8 bases; bases outside gene matches: 7. The CDR3 is 13 residues long. Here the CDR3 reads CASSTQGARGYTF. The CDR3 DNA reads TGTGCCAGCAGTACGCAGGGGGCGCGGGGCTACACCTTC.

This clone has a handful of counts. This sequence joins TRBV5-8 and TRBJ2-7; 10 bases map to TRBD2. This CDR3 region has 15 residues. V dropped 0 bases and J dropped 5; count of bases not matched to a gene: 5. CDR1 and CDR2 from the germline V gene are SGHTS and YDEGEE. The CDR3 reads CASSLGAGGLNEQYF. The CDR3 coding sequence is TGTGCCAGCAGCTTGGGAGCGGGAGGGTTGAACGAGCAGTACTTC.

The rearrangement links TRBV7-6 to TRBJ2-1; TRBD2 matches at 9 bases. This CDR3 has 13 residues. J gave up 9 bases and V 8 bases, and 8 bases lay outside the gene matches. Germline lookup yields CDR1 SGHVS and CDR2 FNYEAQ. The CDR3 region is CASSGTSRIEQFF. The CDR3 nucleotides are TGTGCCAGCTCGGGGACTAGCAGAATTGAGCAGTTCTTC.

The V and J genes are TRBV19 and TRBJ2-3, with 7 bases lining up with TRBD1. The CDR3 totals 11 residues. The germline V gene has CDR1 LNHDA and CDR2 SQIVND (reference sequence). V was pared by 3 bases and J by 12 bases, with 3 bases of the junction left unmatched. CDR3 in DNA: TGTGCCAGTAGTATCAGGGGGTTACAGTATTTT. Its protein is CASSIRGLQYF.